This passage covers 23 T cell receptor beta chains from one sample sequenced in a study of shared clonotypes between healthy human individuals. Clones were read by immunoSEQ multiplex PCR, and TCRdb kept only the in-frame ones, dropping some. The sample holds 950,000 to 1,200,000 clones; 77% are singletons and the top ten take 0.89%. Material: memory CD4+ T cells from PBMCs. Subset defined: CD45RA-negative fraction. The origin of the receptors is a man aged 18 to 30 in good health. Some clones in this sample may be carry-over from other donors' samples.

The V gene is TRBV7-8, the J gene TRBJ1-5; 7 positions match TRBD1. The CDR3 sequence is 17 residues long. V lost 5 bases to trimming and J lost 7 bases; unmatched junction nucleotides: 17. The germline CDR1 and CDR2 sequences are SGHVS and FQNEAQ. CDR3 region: CASSPGDSLRAGQPQHF. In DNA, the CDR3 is TGTGCCAGCAGCCCCGGGGACAGTTTAAGGGCGGGCCAGCCCCAGCATTTT.

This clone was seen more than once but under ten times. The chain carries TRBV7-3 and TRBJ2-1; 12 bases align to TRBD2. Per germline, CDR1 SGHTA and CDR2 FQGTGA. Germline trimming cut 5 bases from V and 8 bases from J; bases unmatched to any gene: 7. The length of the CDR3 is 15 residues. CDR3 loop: CASSPRTSGKDEQFF. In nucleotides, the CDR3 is TGTGCCAGCAGCCCCCGGACTAGCGGGAAGGATGAGCAGTTCTTC.

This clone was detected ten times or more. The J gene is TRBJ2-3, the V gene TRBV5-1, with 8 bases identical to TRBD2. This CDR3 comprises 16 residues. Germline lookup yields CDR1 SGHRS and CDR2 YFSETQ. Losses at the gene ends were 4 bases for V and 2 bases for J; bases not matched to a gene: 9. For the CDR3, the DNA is TGCGCCAGCAGCCCCACAGCGGGAGCTCTCACAGATACGCAGTATTTT. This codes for CASSPTAGALTDTQYF. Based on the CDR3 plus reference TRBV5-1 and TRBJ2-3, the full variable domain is KAGVTQTPRYLIKTRGQQVTLSCSPISGHRSVSWYQQTPGQGLQFLFEYFSETQRNKGNFPGRFSGRQFSNSRSEMNVSTLELGDSALYLCASSPTAGALTDTQYFGPGTRLTVL.

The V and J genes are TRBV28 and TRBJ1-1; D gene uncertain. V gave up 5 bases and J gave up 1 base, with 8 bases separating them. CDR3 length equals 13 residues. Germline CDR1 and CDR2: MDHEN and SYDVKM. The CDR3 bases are TGTGCCAGCAGTGAACGAAAGAACACTGAAGCTTTCTTT. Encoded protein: CASSERKNTEAFF.

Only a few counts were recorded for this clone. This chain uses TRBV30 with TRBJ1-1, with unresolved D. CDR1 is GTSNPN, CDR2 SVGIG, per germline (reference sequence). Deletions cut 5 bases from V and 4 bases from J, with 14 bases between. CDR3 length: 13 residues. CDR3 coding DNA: TGTGCCTGGGCTACAGATTCTATCACTGAAGCTTTCTTT. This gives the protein CAWATDSITEAFF.

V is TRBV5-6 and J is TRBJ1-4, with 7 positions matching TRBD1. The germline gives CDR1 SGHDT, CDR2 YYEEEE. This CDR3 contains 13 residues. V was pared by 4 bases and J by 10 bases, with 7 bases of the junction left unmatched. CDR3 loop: CASSRTQGGKLFF. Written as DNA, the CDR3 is TGTGCCAGCAGCCGAACTCAGGGGGGAAAACTGTTTTTT.

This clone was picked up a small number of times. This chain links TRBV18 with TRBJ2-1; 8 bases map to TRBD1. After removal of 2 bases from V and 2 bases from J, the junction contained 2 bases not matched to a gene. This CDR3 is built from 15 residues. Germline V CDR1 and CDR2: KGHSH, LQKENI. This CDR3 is CASSPETGAYNEQFF. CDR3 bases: TGTGCCAGCTCACCAGAGACAGGGGCCTACAATGAGCAGTTCTTC.

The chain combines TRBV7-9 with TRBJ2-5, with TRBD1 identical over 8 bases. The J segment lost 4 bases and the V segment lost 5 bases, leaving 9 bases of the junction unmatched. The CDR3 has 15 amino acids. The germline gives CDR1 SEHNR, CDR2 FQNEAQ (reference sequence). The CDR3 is CASSPTGGSRETQYF. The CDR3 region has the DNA TGTGCCAGCAGCCCTACAGGGGGTAGTCGAGAGACCCAGTACTTC.

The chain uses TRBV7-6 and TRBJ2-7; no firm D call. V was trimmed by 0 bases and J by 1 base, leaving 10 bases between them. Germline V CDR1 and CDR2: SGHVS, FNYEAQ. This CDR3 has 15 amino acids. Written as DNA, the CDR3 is TGTGCCAGCAGCTTAGCTGACGCCAGTTCCTACGAGCAGTACTTC. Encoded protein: CASSLADASSYEQYF.

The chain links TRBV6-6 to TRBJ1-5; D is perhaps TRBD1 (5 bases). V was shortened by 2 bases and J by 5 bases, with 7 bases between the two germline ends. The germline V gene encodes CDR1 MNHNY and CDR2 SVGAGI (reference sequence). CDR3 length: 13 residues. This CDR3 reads CASSYRDYQPQHF. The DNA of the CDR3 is TGTGCCAGCAGTTACAGGGACTATCAGCCCCAGCATTTT.

CDR3 protein: CSVLTPAEKLFF. CDR3 DNA sequence: TGCAGCGTCCTGACCCCAGCCGAAAAACTGTTTTTT. The gene calls are TRBV29-1 and TRBJ1-4; D not resolved. V was cut by 6 bases and J by 8 bases, with 13 bases left in between. The V gene's germline CDR1 is SQVTM and CDR2 ANQGSEA. The CDR3 has 12 amino acids. The complete variable domain, with remaining parts taken from reference TRBV29-1 and TRBJ1-4, reads SAVISQKPSRDICQRGTSLTIQCQVDSQVTMMFWYRQQPGQSLTLIATANQGSEATYESGFVIDKFPISRPNLTFSTLTVSNMSPEDSSIYLCSVLTPAEKLFFGSGTQLSVL.

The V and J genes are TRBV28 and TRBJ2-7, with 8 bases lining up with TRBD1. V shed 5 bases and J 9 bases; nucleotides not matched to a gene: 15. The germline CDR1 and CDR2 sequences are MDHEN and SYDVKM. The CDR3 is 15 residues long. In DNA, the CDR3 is TGTGCCAGCAGTCGCCCCGGGACAGGTAACCCAAGGCAGTACTTC. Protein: CASSRPGTGNPRQYF.

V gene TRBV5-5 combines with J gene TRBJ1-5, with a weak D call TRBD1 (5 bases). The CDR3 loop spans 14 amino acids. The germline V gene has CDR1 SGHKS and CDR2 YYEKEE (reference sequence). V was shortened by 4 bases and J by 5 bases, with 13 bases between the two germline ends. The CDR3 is CASSGQGPYQPQHF. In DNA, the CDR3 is TGTGCCAGCAGCGGCCAGGGCCCCTATCAGCCCCAGCATTTT.

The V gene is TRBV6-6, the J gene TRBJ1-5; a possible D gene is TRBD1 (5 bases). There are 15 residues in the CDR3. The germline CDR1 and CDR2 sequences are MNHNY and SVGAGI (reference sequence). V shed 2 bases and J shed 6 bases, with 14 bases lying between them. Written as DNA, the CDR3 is TGTGCCAGCAGTTACATTACCGGGGCCGGTCAGCCCCAGCATTTT. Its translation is CASSYITGAGQPQHF.

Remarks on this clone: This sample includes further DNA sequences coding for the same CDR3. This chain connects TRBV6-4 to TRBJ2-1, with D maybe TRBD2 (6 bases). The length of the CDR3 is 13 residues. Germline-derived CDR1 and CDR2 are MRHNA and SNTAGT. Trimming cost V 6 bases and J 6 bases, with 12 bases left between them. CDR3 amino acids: CASSLEGGNEQFF. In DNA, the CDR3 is TGTGCCAGCAGCCTCGAGGGAGGCAATGAGCAGTTCTTC.

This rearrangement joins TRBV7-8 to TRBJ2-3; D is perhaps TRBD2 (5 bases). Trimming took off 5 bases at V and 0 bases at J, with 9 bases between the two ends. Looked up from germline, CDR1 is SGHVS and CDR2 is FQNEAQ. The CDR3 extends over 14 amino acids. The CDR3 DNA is TGTGCCAGCAGCCGTTTAGCGAGCACAGATACGCAGTATTTT. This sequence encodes CASSRLASTDTQYF.

DNA for the CDR3: TGTGCCAGCAGCAGGGGGATAAACACTGAAGCTTTCTTT. Translating gives CASSRGINTEAFF. The chain has TRBV6-5 and TRBJ1-1; 7 bases line up with TRBD1. Trimming removed 6 bases from V and 2 bases from J; junction bases left unmatched: 3. The length of the CDR3 is 13 residues. Per germline, CDR1 MNHEY and CDR2 SVGAGI.

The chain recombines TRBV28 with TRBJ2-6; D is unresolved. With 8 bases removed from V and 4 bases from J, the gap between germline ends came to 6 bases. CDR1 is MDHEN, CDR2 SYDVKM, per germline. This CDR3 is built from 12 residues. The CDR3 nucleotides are TGTGCCAGCTCGGTGGGGGCCAACGTCCTGACTTTC. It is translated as CASSVGANVLTF.

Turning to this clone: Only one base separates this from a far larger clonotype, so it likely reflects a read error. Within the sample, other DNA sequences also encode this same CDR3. The CDR3 loop is CASSLRGDTEAFF. CDR3 nucleotide sequence: TGTGCCAGCAGCTTAAGAGGGGACACTGAAGCTTTCTTT. This rearrangement joins TRBV7-3 to TRBJ1-1; D is possibly TRBD1 (5 bases). Germline V gene sequence: CDR1 SGHTA, CDR2 FQGTGA. The length of the CDR3 is 13 residues. Between the trimmed V and J ends, which lost 1 base and 3 bases, there was a span of 6 bases.

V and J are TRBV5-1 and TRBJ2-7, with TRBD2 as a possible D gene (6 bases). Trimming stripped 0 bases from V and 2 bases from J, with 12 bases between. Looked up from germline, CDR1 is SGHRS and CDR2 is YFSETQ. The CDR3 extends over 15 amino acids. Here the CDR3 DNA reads TGCGCCAGCAGCTTGGATGGTAGCGGACCCTACGAGCAGTACTTC. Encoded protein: CASSLDGSGPYEQYF. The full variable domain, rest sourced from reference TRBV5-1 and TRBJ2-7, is KAGVTQTPRYLIKTRGQQVTLSCSPISGHRSVSWYQQTPGQGLQFLFEYFSETQRNKGNFPGRFSGRQFSNSRSEMNVSTLELGDSALYLCASSLDGSGPYEQYFGPGTRLTVT.

In nucleotides, the CDR3 is TGTGCCAGCAGTTCTGTGACAGGGGACTCTGGGGCCAACGTCCTGACTTTC. Translation gives CASSSVTGDSGANVLTF. This chain connects TRBV28 to TRBJ2-6, with 8 bases that match TRBD1. This CDR3 has 17 amino acids. V gave up 4 bases and J gave up 0 bases; unmatched junction bases: 5. CDR1 is MDHEN and CDR2 is SYDVKM in the germline V gene.

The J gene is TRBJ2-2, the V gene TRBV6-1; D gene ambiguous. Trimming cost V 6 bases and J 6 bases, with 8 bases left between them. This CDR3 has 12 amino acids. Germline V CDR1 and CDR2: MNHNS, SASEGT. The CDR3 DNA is TGTGCCAGCAGGACCTGGCCCGGGGAGCTGTTTTTT. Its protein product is CASRTWPGELFF.

Here the CDR3 reads CASSQDSLATDTQYF. The CDR3 DNA reads as TGTGCCAGCAGCCAAGACAGCCTAGCCACAGATACGCAGTATTTT. This chain connects TRBV4-2 to TRBJ2-3; D perhaps matches TRBD2 (5 bases). Trimming took off 0 bases at V and 2 bases at J, with 9 bases between the two ends. Germline V gene sequence: CDR1 LGHNA, CDR2 YNFKEQ. The CDR3 is made up of 15 amino acids.